These 15 T cell receptor beta chains were all obtained from the same sample, sequenced in a study of cytomegalovirus exposure and HLA in healthy donors. PCR used 60 Vbeta primers and 13 Jbeta primers. The repertoire was sequenced with immunoSEQ multiplex PCR; TCRdb's copy has only in-frame clones and lacks some. The sample consists of 110,000 to 150,000 clones, approximately 63% of them appearing once. Sequences were obtained from PBMCs. The receptors shown here come from a woman aged 60-75 years in good health and CMV-seropositive.

V gene TRBV19 combines with J gene TRBJ2-1; D is perhaps TRBD2 (6 bases). Looked up from germline, CDR1 is LNHDA and CDR2 is SQIVND (reference sequence). V was shortened by 3 bases and J by 9 bases, with 12 bases between the two germline ends. The CDR3 covers 13 residues. CDR3 amino acids: CASSMGGGFEQFF. CDR3 coding DNA: TGTGCCAGTAGTATGGGGGGAGGCTTTGAGCAGTTCTTC.

This chain uses TRBV5-6 with TRBJ1-1, with 9 nucleotides matching TRBD1. With 7 bases clipped from V and 3 bases from J, the junction kept 13 bases outside the gene matches. Germline V lookup: CDR1 SGHDT, CDR2 YYEEEE. This CDR3 has 16 amino acids. As DNA, the CDR3 is TGTGCCAGCGCCCATCAATGGGGGGACAGGGACACTGAAGCTTTCTTT. The encoded protein is CASAHQWGDRDTEAFF.

The chain is built from TRBV6-1 and TRBJ2-7; D is possibly TRBD2 (5 bases). Germline-derived CDR1 and CDR2 are MNHNS and SASEGT. This CDR3 has 14 residues. Trimming shortened V by 2 bases and J by 2 bases, and 10 bases separated the two germline ends. The CDR3 DNA is TGTGCCAGCAGTGAAATTACTAGGACCTACGAGCAGTACTTC. Protein: CASSEITRTYEQYF.

The chain uses TRBV10-1 and TRBJ1-2; D possibly corresponds to TRBD1 (5 bases). CDR1 is WNHNN and CDR2 is SYGVQD in the germline V gene (reference sequence). Between the trimmed V and J ends, which lost 6 bases and 8 bases, there was a span of 16 bases. This CDR3 comprises 13 residues. The CDR3 sequence: CASSRDFGGGYTF. CDR3 DNA sequence: TGCGCCAGCAGCCGGGACTTTGGAGGCGGCTACACCTTC.

The chain uses TRBV6-5 and TRBJ1-1, with unresolved D. Germline V lookup: CDR1 MNHEY, CDR2 SVGAGI. V lost 7 bases, J lost 7 bases, and 16 bases lay in between. The CDR3 has 13 amino acids. CDR3 DNA: TGTGCCAGCATTACACCTCGGGAGGGTGAAGCTTTCTTT. Its protein is CASITPREGEAFF.

The CDR3 here is CASSPGQGKWGYEQYF. CDR3 bases: TGTGCCAGCAGTCCCGGACAGGGCAAGTGGGGGTACGAGCAGTACTTC. The chain employs TRBV28 and TRBJ2-7, with 8 bases matching TRBD1. The CDR3 loop spans 16 amino acids. CDR1 and CDR2 (germline): MDHEN, SYDVKM. The trim removed 5 bases at V and 4 bases at J, leaving 13 bases unmatched. Drawing the rest from reference TRBV28 and TRBJ2-7, the complete variable domain is DVKVTQSSRYLVKRTGEKVFLECVQDMDHENMFWYRQDPGLGLRLIYFSYDVKMKEKGDIPEGYSVSREKKERFSLILESASTNQTSMYLCASSPGQGKWGYEQYFGPGTRLTVT.

This clone was observed a handful of times. CDR3 DNA sequence: TGCGCCAGCAGCCAATGGGGACAGAGCACAGATACGCAGTATTTT. It yields the protein CASSQWGQSTDTQYF. This chain joins TRBV5-1 and TRBJ2-3; 7 bases match TRBD1. The junction had 5 bases not matched to a gene; V was cut back by 4 bases and J by 0 bases. CDR3 size: 15 residues. The germline V gene encodes CDR1 SGHRS and CDR2 YFSETQ.

V is TRBV6-6 and J is TRBJ2-7; TRBD2 aligns across 8 bases. The CDR3 sequence is 14 residues long. V lost 6 bases and J lost 0; bases outside the gene matches: 4. The V gene's germline CDR1 is MNHNY and CDR2 SVGAGI (reference sequence). The CDR3 loop is CASSPGGHSYEQYF. The CDR3 DNA follows: TGTGCCAGCAGCCCGGGAGGGCACTCCTACGAGCAGTACTTC.

The rearrangement uses TRBV9 and TRBJ2-5, with D possibly matching TRBD1 (5 bases). Between the trimmed V and J ends, which lost 4 bases and 5 bases, there was a span of 9 bases. CDR1 and CDR2 (germline): SGDLS, YYNGEE. This CDR3 has 12 amino acids. The CDR3 reads CASSRQGETQYF. In nucleotides, the CDR3 is TGTGCCAGCAGCCGGCAGGGCGAGACCCAGTACTTC.

Details on this clone: Other nucleotide sequences in the sample specify the same CDR3. DNA of the CDR3: TGTGCCAGCAGCTTAGGACAGGGGGAAGGCTACACCTTC. Translated, it gives CASSLGQGEGYTF. This chain joins TRBV7-9 and TRBJ1-2, with 9 nucleotides matching TRBD1. J gave up 8 bases and V 1 base, and 2 bases lay outside the gene matches. Germline V gene data show CDR1 as SEHNR and CDR2 as FQNEAQ (reference sequence). This CDR3 region has 13 residues. The full variable domain, completed using reference TRBV7-9 and TRBJ1-2, is DTGVSQNPRHKITKRGQNVTFRCDPISEHNRLYWYRQTLGQGPEFLTYFQNEAQLEKSRLLSDRFSAERPKGSFSTLEIQRTEQGDSAMYLCASSLGQGEGYTFGSGTRLTVV.

This clone was observed a handful of times. This rearrangement joins TRBV29-1 to TRBJ2-1; 7 bases align to TRBD1. Germline CDR1 is SQVTM and CDR2 is ANQGSEA. This CDR3 comprises 11 residues. V lost 5 bases to trimming and J lost 7 bases; unmatched junction nucleotides: 2. CDR3 residues: CSVTDRNEQFF. The CDR3 coding sequence is TGCAGCGTTACGGACAGGAATGAGCAGTTCTTC.

The chain combines TRBV7-2 with TRBJ1-2, with TRBD1 matching over 7 bases. V dropped 4 bases and J dropped 7; count of bases not matched to a gene: 12. The CDR3 consists of 15 residues. Germline CDR1 reads SGHTA; CDR2 reads FQGNSA. CDR3 loop: CASSSGGWGASGYTF. CDR3 coding DNA: TGTGCCAGCAGCTCAGGGGGGTGGGGCGCGAGTGGCTACACCTTC.

This chain uses TRBV4-1 with TRBJ2-7; 7 bases map to TRBD1. From germline, CDR1 is MGHRA and CDR2 YSYEKL. V lost 1 base and J lost 5; bases outside the gene matches: 8. This CDR3 is 15 amino acids long. CDR3 DNA: TGCGCCAGCAGCCAAGTTTTCGCAGGGGGAAACGAGCAGTACTTC. Amino acids: CASSQVFAGGNEQYF.

This clone was seen a few times. This sequence joins TRBV19 and TRBJ2-3; TRBD2 matches at 11 bases. CDR3 length: 16 residues. Germline CDR1 LNHDA, CDR2 SQIVND (reference sequence). Trimming at V came to 3 bases and at J to 4 bases, leaving 6 bases not matched to a gene. CDR3 DNA: TGTGCCAGTAGTATTAGGGCTAGCGGGAGGTCAGATACGCAGTATTTT. Protein sequence: CASSIRASGRSDTQYF. Looking up the rest from reference TRBV19 and TRBJ2-3 gives the full variable domain: DGGITQSPKYLFRKEGQNVTLSCEQNLNHDAMYWYRQDPGQGLRLIYYSQIVNDFQKGDIAEGYSVSREKKESFPLTVTSAQKNPTAFYLCASSIRASGRSDTQYFGPGTRLTVL.

The chain has TRBV5-1 and TRBJ2-3, with 9 bases lining up with TRBD2. Germline values: CDR1 SGHRS, CDR2 YFSETQ. The CDR3 loop spans 18 amino acids. V shed 1 base, J shed 2 bases, and the junction held 11 bases outside the gene matches. The CDR3 coding sequence is TGCGCCAGCAGCTTGTCTAGCGGGGTTGCGTATCTCACAGATACGCAGTATTTT. This codes for CASSLSSGVAYLTDTQYF.